This TCR beta chain comes out of a study of blood T cell repertoires in COVID-19. Study in general: Material from acute and convalescent COVID-19 was sourced from the United States, Italy and Spain. PBMCs, B-cell-depleted T cells, or T cells were the source of the cDNA or gDNA that made up the material.

V was clipped by 6 bases and J by 4 bases, with 16 bases between them. Germline CDR1 and CDR2: MNHEY and SMNVEV (reference sequence). The CDR3 extends over 14 amino acids. Authors' methods: Estimated nucleated cell counts came from reference gene primer amplification. The repertoire was sequenced with immunoSEQ multiplex PCR; TCRdb's copy has only in-frame clones and lacks some. Clonal size and the V and J genes are those of that table, whereas D and trimming came from the DNA. Among roughly 110,000 clones listed, more than 80% were seen once. The chain recombines TRBV27 with TRBJ2-7; a possible D gene is TRBD2 (5 bases). The origin of this receptor is a human donor in a cohort sampled during active COVID-19. Sample: peripheral blood. Here the CDR3 DNA reads TGTGCCAGCAGCCCCCAGGACGGGAAATACGAGCAGTACTTC. This translates into CASSPQDGKYEQYF.